This T cell receptor beta chain was recorded in a study of blood T cells in healthy people across ages. Turning to the study itself: There was about one barcoded beta molecule captured by template switching per two T cells. General study results and limits: Age brought a roughly linear fall in TCR beta diversity measured per million T cells.

This clonotype showed up just a few times. Its target is unknown. Combining a sample-barcoded 5' primer with a J-beta primer mix, a second PCR ran for roughly 7 to 12 cycles. TCRdb reprocessed the 5' RACE reads with MiXCR, giving one entry per CDR3 protein. In the table there are about 1,000,000 distinct CDR3 sequences, more than 35% of which are singletons. Looked up from germline, CDR1 is MNHNS and CDR2 is SASEGT. Between the trimmed V and J ends, which lost 3 bases and 7 bases, there was a span of 13 bases. CDR3 size: 14 residues. The sequence was obtained from a woman aged 55-69 years in good health. The chain couples TRBV6-1 to TRBJ2-1; no clear D gene. What was sequenced was blood. The chain's CDR3 is CASSEPFGPNEQFF. Written as DNA, the CDR3 is TGTGCCAGCAGTGAGCCCTTCGGCCCTAATGAGCAGTTCTTC.